The rows below give T cell receptor beta chains drawn from one sample of a study of CD8 T cells in ankylosing spondylitis. Using its own MiXCR run on the 5' RACE reads, TCRdb lists one record per CDR3 protein. The repertoire includes about 240,000 distinct CDR3 sequences, roughly a tenth of them detected once, and around 7% sits in the top ten. Sequencing was carried out using blood, either unsorted or a sorted T cell fraction (not recorded which). The receptors were sampled from a male donor with ankylosing spondylitis or in good health (not recorded which). The CDR3 runs from the conserved cysteine through the conserved F or W. The D gene is left open where the match is weak. Clone size is given for some rows only: seen once, a few or many times, or a class if the clone is expanded.

V gene: TRBV28
clone size: .
D gene: TRBD2
J gene: TRBJ2-7
CDR3 protein: CASQDREDYEQYF
CDR3 DNA: TGTGCCAGCCAAGACCGGGAGGACTACGAGCAGTACTTC

V gene: TRBV28
clone size: many
D gene: .
J gene: TRBJ1-1
CDR3 protein: CASRTNREAFF
CDR3 DNA: TGTGCCAGCAGAACGAACAGGGAAGCTTTCTTT

V gene: TRBV12-3/TRBV12-4
clone size: many
D gene: TRBD1
J gene: TRBJ1-5
CDR3 protein: CASTRTGGTNQPQHF
CDR3 DNA: TGTGCCAGCACCCGGACAGGGGGGACCAATCAGCCCCAGCATTTT

V gene: TRBV7-9
clone size: .
D gene: .
J gene: TRBJ1-1
CDR3 protein: CASSSDSREAFF
CDR3 DNA: TGTGCCAGCAGCTCGGACAGTCGTGAAGCTTTCTTT

V gene: TRBV12-3/TRBV12-4
clone size: many
D gene: .
J gene: TRBJ1-1
CDR3 protein: CASSLGTHTEAFF
CDR3 DNA: TGTGCCAGCAGCCTAGGGACGCACACTGAAGCTTTCTTT

V gene: TRBV15
clone size: .
D gene: .
J gene: TRBJ2-3
CDR3 protein: CATSPRRGLDTQYF
CDR3 DNA: TGTGCCACCAGCCCCCGGCGGGGGCTCGATACGCAGTATTTT

V gene: TRBV4-1
clone size: few
D gene: .
J gene: TRBJ1-2
CDR3 protein: CASSQDMMGFYGYTF
CDR3 DNA: TGCGCCAGCAGCCAAGACATGATGGGGTTCTATGGCTACACCTTC

V gene: TRBV6-1
clone size: many
D gene: .
J gene: TRBJ2-7
CDR3 protein: CASSEREEGGYEQYF
CDR3 DNA: TGTGCCAGCAGTGAGAGGGAAGAGGGAGGATACGAGCAGTACTTC

V gene: TRBV5-6
clone size: few
D gene: TRBD2
J gene: TRBJ2-3
CDR3 protein: CASSLKAGVDTQYF
CDR3 DNA: TGTGCCAGCAGCTTAAAAGCGGGGGTGGATACGCAGTATTTT

V gene: TRBV7-9
clone size: few
D gene: .
J gene: TRBJ2-1
CDR3 protein: CASSEGRGVFDEQFF
CDR3 DNA: TGTGCCAGCAGCGAAGGGAGAGGGGTTTTCGATGAGCAGTTCTTC

V gene: TRBV11-2
clone size: .
D gene: .
J gene: TRBJ2-1
CDR3 protein: CASSHRVAGEQFF
CDR3 DNA: TGTGCCAGCAGCCACAGGGTAGCGGGTGAGCAGTTCTTC

V gene: TRBV7-9
clone size: many
D gene: TRBD1
J gene: TRBJ2-1
CDR3 protein: CASSSPGQGYNEQFF
CDR3 DNA: TGTGCCAGCAGCTCCCCGGGACAGGGCTACAATGAGCAGTTCTTC

V gene: TRBV10-3
clone size: many
D gene: .
J gene: TRBJ1-1
CDR3 protein: CAISEDGPNTEAFF
CDR3 DNA: TGTGCCATCAGTGAGGACGGGCCGAACACTGAAGCTTTCTTT

V gene: TRBV6-5
clone size: many
D gene: TRBD2
J gene: TRBJ2-3
CDR3 protein: CASSFGPGTSERTDTQYF
CDR3 DNA: TGTGCCAGCAGTTTCGGCCCAGGGACTAGCGAACGCACAGATACGCAGTATTTT

V gene: TRBV5-1
clone size: many
D gene: .
J gene: TRBJ2-1
CDR3 protein: CASRSDASTLNEQFF
CDR3 DNA: TGCGCCAGCAGATCGGACGCTAGTACCCTCAATGAGCAGTTCTTC

V gene: TRBV3-1
clone size: .
D gene: TRBD2
J gene: TRBJ2-3
CDR3 protein: CASSLGTTSDTQYF
CDR3 DNA: TGTGCCAGCAGCCTCGGGACTACATCAGATACGCAGTATTTT

V gene: TRBV5-1
clone size: many
D gene: TRBD2
J gene: TRBJ2-5
CDR3 protein: CASSSTSGSSETQYF
CDR3 DNA: TGCGCCAGCAGCTCGACTAGCGGGAGTTCAGAGACCCAGTACTTC

V gene: TRBV7-8
clone size: .
D gene: TRBD1
J gene: TRBJ2-3
CDR3 protein: CASSLRQGIPSTDTQYF
CDR3 DNA: TGTGCCAGCAGCTTAAGACAGGGGATACCTAGCACAGATACGCAGTATTTT

V gene: TRBV3-1
clone size: .
D gene: TRBD1
J gene: TRBJ2-2
CDR3 protein: CASSQEMKWDRKNNGELFF
CDR3 DNA: TGTGCCAGCAGCCAAGAAATGAAATGGGACAGAAAAAACAACGGGGAGCTGTTTTTT

V gene: TRBV5-1
clone size: many
D gene: .
J gene: TRBJ2-1
CDR3 protein: CASSSGTSSYNEQFF
CDR3 DNA: TGCGCCAGCAGCTCCGGGACGAGCTCCTACAATGAGCAGTTCTTC

V gene: TRBV20-1
clone size: many
D gene: .
J gene: TRBJ2-1
CDR3 protein: CSAPRAGKDNEQFF
CDR3 DNA: TGCAGTGCCCCCCGGGCGGGTAAGGACAATGAGCAGTTCTTC

V gene: TRBV12-3/TRBV12-4
clone size: many
D gene: .
J gene: TRBJ2-3
CDR3 protein: CASSLALDGTDTQYF
CDR3 DNA: TGTGCCAGCAGTTTAGCGCTCGACGGCACAGATACGCAGTATTTT

V gene: TRBV20-1
clone size: .
D gene: TRBD2
J gene: TRBJ2-5
CDR3 protein: CSARDRTSGRKETQYF
CDR3 DNA: TGCAGTGCTAGAGATCGGACTAGCGGGAGAAAAGAGACCCAGTACTTC

V gene: TRBV20-1
clone size: many
D gene: .
J gene: TRBJ1-4
CDR3 protein: CSAREATTNEKLFF
CDR3 DNA: TGCAGTGCTAGAGAGGCCACAACTAATGAAAAACTGTTTTTT

V gene: TRBV5-6
clone size: many
D gene: .
J gene: TRBJ1-2
CDR3 protein: CASSLDWAGYTF
CDR3 DNA: TGTGCCAGCAGCCTGGACTGGGCGGGCTACACCTTC

V gene: TRBV28
clone size: few
D gene: .
J gene: TRBJ2-5
CDR3 protein: CASSGGKQETQYF
CDR3 DNA: TGTGCCAGCAGCGGAGGGAAGCAAGAGACCCAGTACTTC

V gene: TRBV20-1
clone size: .
D gene: .
J gene: TRBJ1-5
CDR3 protein: CSAKSYSNQPQHF
CDR3 DNA: TGCAGTGCTAAGAGTTATAGCAATCAGCCCCAGCATTTT

V gene: TRBV29-1
clone size: many
D gene: TRBD1
J gene: TRBJ2-2
CDR3 protein: CLARDRSTGELFF
CDR3 DNA: TGCCTTGCGAGGGACAGAAGCACCGGGGAGCTGTTTTTT

V gene: TRBV12-3/TRBV12-4
clone size: many
D gene: TRBD1
J gene: TRBJ1-2
CDR3 protein: CASSPDRGWGYTF
CDR3 DNA: TGTGCCAGCAGTCCAGACAGGGGTTGGGGCTACACCTTC

V gene: TRBV3-1
clone size: .
D gene: .
J gene: TRBJ1-1
CDR3 protein: CASSPRAGSDTEAFF
CDR3 DNA: TGTGCCAGCAGCCCCAGAGCGGGTTCTGACACTGAAGCTTTCTTT

V gene: TRBV11-2
clone size: .
D gene: TRBD1
J gene: TRBJ1-2
CDR3 protein: CASSLDGQGYIRDYGYTF
CDR3 DNA: TGTGCCAGCAGCTTAGATGGACAGGGGTACATTCGTGACTATGGCTACACCTTC

V gene: TRBV7-8
clone size: many
D gene: .
J gene: TRBJ1-5
CDR3 protein: CASSSRSSGEKPQHF
CDR3 DNA: TGTGCCAGCAGCTCACGGAGCTCAGGGGAAAAGCCCCAGCATTTT

V gene: TRBV5-1
clone size: many
D gene: TRBD1
J gene: TRBJ2-1
CDR3 protein: CASSLRQGLYNEQFF
CDR3 DNA: TGCGCCAGCAGCTTGAGACAGGGGCTCTACAATGAGCAGTTCTTC

V gene: TRBV11-2
clone size: .
D gene: .
J gene: TRBJ1-2
CDR3 protein: CASSLDPRGYTF
CDR3 DNA: TGTGCCAGCAGCCTAGACCCGAGAGGCTACACCTTC

V gene: TRBV7-2
clone size: .
D gene: .
J gene: TRBJ2-7
CDR3 protein: CASSPQVQSASAGF
CDR3 DNA: TGTGCCAGCAGCCCGCAGGTCCAATCGGCTAGCGCTGGGTTC

V gene: TRBV20-1
clone size: many
D gene: .
J gene: TRBJ2-7
CDR3 protein: CSARPRVGFSFSYEQYF
CDR3 DNA: TGCAGTGCTAGGCCCAGGGTCGGATTTTCTTTTTCCTACGAGCAGTACTTC

V gene: TRBV20-1
clone size: .
D gene: TRBD2
J gene: TRBJ2-3
CDR3 protein: CSSTSGYTDTQYF
CDR3 DNA: TGCAGCTCGACTAGCGGCTACACAGATACGCAGTATTTT

V gene: TRBV5-1
clone size: many
D gene: .
J gene: TRBJ2-2
CDR3 protein: CASSLEWPTSELFF
CDR3 DNA: TGCGCCAGCAGCTTGGAATGGCCCACTTCTGAGCTGTTTTTT

V gene: TRBV29-1
clone size: .
D gene: .
J gene: TRBJ2-3
CDR3 protein: CSVRPRTDTQYF
CDR3 DNA: TGCAGCGTCAGACCCCGCACAGATACGCAGTATTTT

V gene: TRBV7-3
clone size: .
D gene: .
J gene: TRBJ1-1
CDR3 protein: CASSLTGGGGAEAFF
CDR3 DNA: TGTGCCAGCAGCTTAACAGGTGGGGGCGGGGCGGAAGCTTTCTTT

V gene: TRBV5-5
clone size: few
D gene: .
J gene: TRBJ2-1
CDR3 protein: CASSLMGAGYNEQFF
CDR3 DNA: TGTGCCAGCAGCTTGATGGGGGCGGGTTACAATGAGCAGTTCTTC

V gene: TRBV28
clone size: many
D gene: .
J gene: TRBJ2-7
CDR3 protein: CASLGSAPPYEQYF
CDR3 DNA: TGTGCCAGTTTGGGCTCCGCCCCCCCTTACGAGCAGTACTTC